Below, 20 T cell receptor beta chains from the same sample are listed, as sequenced in a study of shared clonotypes between healthy human individuals. The table came from immunoSEQ multiplex PCR; TCRdb's copy has only in-frame clones and leaves some out. Found here are 1,500,000 or so clones, roughly 97% of them singletons; the top ten hold roughly 1.2%. Material: naive CD4+ T cells sorted from blood. Noted subset: CD45RA+ positively selected. The receptors shown here come from a man aged 30-40 years in good health.

V usage is TRBV21-1 and J usage is TRBJ1-5; the table's D call of TRBD1 was not tested on the DNA. TRBV21-1 is a recognized pseudogene. The CDR3 is 17 residues long. The CDR3 here is CASSKNRVISSHQPQHF. CDR3 bases: TGTGCCAGCAGCAAAAACAGGGTCATCTCGAGCCATCAGCCCCAGCATTTT.

The rearrangement uses TRBV27 and TRBJ2-7; D is possibly TRBD2 (6 bases). The V end lost 4 bases, the J end lost 0 bases, and 10 bases lay between the germline ends. This CDR3 region has 14 residues. Germline V gives CDR1 MNHEY, CDR2 SMNVEV (reference sequence). The CDR3, as DNA: TGTGCCAGCAGTTCCCGGGGACTCTCCTACGAGCAGTACTTC. Residues: CASSSRGLSYEQYF.

The CDR3 here is CASSYSLAGRSYEQYF. The DNA of the CDR3 is TGTGCCAGCAGTTACTCACTAGCGGGAAGGTCCTACGAGCAGTACTTC. The chain combines TRBV6-6 with TRBJ2-7; 10 bases line up with TRBD2. V lost 0 bases, J lost 1 base, and 3 bases stayed unmatched. Germline values: CDR1 MNHNY, CDR2 SVGAGI (reference sequence). CDR3 length: 16 amino acids.

This chain uses TRBV13 with TRBJ1-2; no clear D gene. Trimming took 5 bases from V and 8 from J, leaving 21 bases between them. CDR3 size: 15 residues. Germline CDR1 is PRHDT and CDR2 is FYEKMQ (reference sequence). CDR3 nucleotides: TGTGCCAGCAGCGAGTCGGACGGCCAACGATCGGGCTACACCTTC. As protein: CASSESDGQRSGYTF.

The V call is TRBV6-5, the J call TRBJ2-7; 7 bases map to TRBD1. The J segment lost 5 bases and the V segment lost 2 bases, leaving 6 bases of the junction unmatched. This CDR3 comprises 14 residues. Germline assignment: CDR1 MNHEY and CDR2 SVGAGI. As DNA, the CDR3 is TGTGCCAGCAGTTACAAGGGGGCGAACGACGAGCAGTACTTC. Translated, it gives CASSYKGANDEQYF.

V usage is TRBV7-9 and J usage is TRBJ2-3, with D perhaps given as TRBD1 or TRBD2 (5 bases each). With 2 bases removed from V and 0 bases from J, the gap between germline ends came to 12 bases. The germline CDR1 and CDR2 sequences are SEHNR and FQNEAQ (reference sequence). This CDR3 is 16 amino acids long. For the CDR3, the DNA is TGTGCCAGCAGCTTACCGGGACGGAGTAGCACAGATACGCAGTATTTT. This gives the protein CASSLPGRSSTDTQYF. Together with reference TRBV7-9 and TRBJ2-3, the CDR3 gives the full variable domain: DTGVSQNPRHKITKRGQNVTFRCDPISEHNRLYWYRQTLGQGPEFLTYFQNEAQLEKSRLLSDRFSAERPKGSFSTLEIQRTEQGDSAMYLCASSLPGRSSTDTQYFGPGTRLTVL.

V gene TRBV7-8 combines with J gene TRBJ2-5, with 7 bases fitting TRBD1. CDR3 length equals 14 residues. Unmatched junction bases numbered 5, after V lost 5 bases and J lost 2 bases. Germline CDR1 reads SGHVS; CDR2 reads FQNEAQ. CDR3 nucleotides: TGTGCCAGCAGCCCCCGGGACAGTCAAGAGACCCAGTACTTC. It specifies CASSPRDSQETQYF.

A few counts support this clone. The CDR3 DNA sequence: TGTGCCAGTAGTATCAGTCTAGCGGTCACGGCAGATACGCAGTATTTT. Encoded protein: CASSISLAVTADTQYF. This chain links TRBV19 with TRBJ2-3; 7 bases fit TRBD2. The V and J ends lost 3 bases and 4 bases, in that order; junction bases with no gene match: 10. This CDR3 spans 16 amino acids. Germline lookup yields CDR1 LNHDA and CDR2 SQIVND (reference sequence).

The rearrangement links TRBV2 to TRBJ1-1; TRBD1 aligns across 7 bases. Germline CDR1 SNHLY, CDR2 FYNNEI. Trimming cost V 6 bases and J 10 bases; bases outside gene matches: 11. CDR3 length equals 13 residues. The CDR3 region has the DNA TGTGCCAGCAGCGTTGACAGGGAGGGTTCAGCTTTCTTT. This sequence encodes CASSVDREGSAFF. The full variable domain, with the rest looked up from reference TRBV2 and TRBJ1-1, is EPEVTQTPSHQVTQMGQEVILRCVPISNHLYFYWYRQILGQKVEFLVSFYNNEISEKSEIFDDQFSVERPDGSNFTLKIRSTKLEDSAMYFCASSVDREGSAFFGQGTRLTVV.

J is TRBJ2-3 and V is TRBV10-3, with D unresolved. The ends were cut back, 6 bases at V and 0 bases at J, with 10 bases in the middle. The CDR3 runs 14 residues. Germline loops: CDR1 ENHRY, CDR2 SYGVKD. This CDR3 is CAIRRVSSTDTQYF. The CDR3 DNA sequence: TGTGCCATCAGGCGCGTCTCTAGCACAGATACGCAGTATTTT.

J is TRBJ2-5 and V is TRBV29-1; D assignment may be TRBD1 or TRBD2 (5 bases each). V was clipped by 3 bases and J by 5 bases, with 13 bases between them. This CDR3 has 13 amino acids. The germline CDR1 and CDR2 sequences are SQVTM and ANQGSEA. The CDR3 here is CSVEAHWGETQYF. The CDR3 coding sequence is TGCAGCGTTGAGGCTCATTGGGGGGAGACCCAGTACTTC.

The chain recombines TRBV28 with TRBJ1-2; 7 bases map to TRBD1. This CDR3 comprises 15 residues. V trimming: 1 base; J trimming: 3 bases; junction bases outside the gene matches: 5. The V gene's germline CDR1 is MDHEN and CDR2 SYDVKM. CDR3 protein: CASSLYDRAYYGYTF. In nucleotides, the CDR3 is TGTGCCAGCAGTTTATATGACAGGGCCTACTATGGCTACACCTTC.

This clone has only one observation. This sequence joins TRBV5-4 and TRBJ2-5, with 8 bases identical to TRBD1. This CDR3 contains 14 residues. V lost 4 bases, J lost 1 base, and 3 bases stayed unmatched. Germline V gene lookup returns CDR1 SGHNT and CDR2 YYREEE (reference sequence). CDR3 amino acids: CASSPGQGQETQYF. The CDR3 DNA reads as TGTGCCAGCAGCCCCGGACAGGGCCAAGAGACCCAGTACTTC.

This rearrangement joins TRBV30 to TRBJ1-1; D gene unclear. This CDR3 spans 13 amino acids. V was shortened by 0 bases and J by 1 base, with 6 bases between the two germline ends. Looked up from germline, CDR1 is GTSNPN and CDR2 is SVGIG (reference sequence). DNA for the CDR3: TGTGCCTGGAGTGTTGATAGGAACACTGAAGCTTTCTTT. It is translated as CAWSVDRNTEAFF. The full variable domain, its missing parts supplied by reference TRBV30 and TRBJ1-1, is SQTIHQWPATLVQPVGSPLSLECTVEGTSNPNLYWYRQAAGRGLQLLFYSVGIGQISSEVPQNLSASRPQDRQFILSSKKLLLSDSGFYLCAWSVDRNTEAFFGQGTRLTVV.

This sequence joins TRBV19 and TRBJ2-5; tentative D call: TRBD1 (6 bases). The germline CDR1 and CDR2 sequences are LNHDA and SQIVND (reference sequence). Trimming took 5 bases from V and 5 from J, leaving 15 bases between them. This CDR3 is built from 14 residues. CDR3 in amino acids: CASSPTGSGETQYF. Here the CDR3 DNA reads TGTGCCAGTAGTCCCACAGGGTCGGGTGAGACCCAGTACTTC.

The CDR3 loop is CASSPGQGQDTIYF. The CDR3 nucleotides read TGCGCCAGCAGCCCCGGACAGGGACAGGACACCATATATTTT. The gene calls are TRBV5-1 and TRBJ1-3; 8 bases are shared with TRBD1. CDR3 length: 14 amino acids. Germline assignment: CDR1 SGHRS and CDR2 YFSETQ. The junction had 8 bases not matched to a gene; V was cut back by 4 bases and J by 8 bases.

V gene TRBV10-3 combines with J gene TRBJ1-1, with 10 bases aligning to TRBD1. V was pared by 4 bases and J by 0 bases, with 5 bases of the junction left unmatched. The germline V gene encodes CDR1 ENHRY and CDR2 SYGVKD. CDR3 length: 16 amino acids. DNA for the CDR3: TGTGCCATCAGTGCCGGGACAGGGGCGATGAACACTGAAGCTTTCTTT. As protein: CAISAGTGAMNTEAFF.

V usage is TRBV15 and J usage is TRBJ1-3; D unclear. Per germline, CDR1 LNHNV and CDR2 YYDKDF (reference sequence). The CDR3 covers 12 residues. Trimming left V 0 bases short and J 7 bases short, with 4 bases between. CDR3 region: CATSRDWNTIYF. The CDR3 bases are TGTGCCACCAGCAGAGATTGGAACACCATATATTTT.

This chain uses TRBV5-4 with TRBJ2-1, with D perhaps matching TRBD2 (6 bases). The CDR3 runs 16 residues. Germline CDR1 reads SGHNT; CDR2 reads YYREEE (reference sequence). V was shortened by 0 bases and J by 0 bases, with 10 bases between the two germline ends. The CDR3 loop reads CASSLGAGSSYNEQFF. The CDR3 DNA reads as TGTGCCAGCAGCTTGGGGGCGGGGAGCTCCTACAATGAGCAGTTCTTC.

This rearrangement joins TRBV19 to TRBJ2-7, with 10 bases fitting TRBD1. The CDR3 runs 15 residues. From germline, CDR1 is LNHDA and CDR2 SQIVND (reference sequence). V trimming: 4 bases; J trimming: 5 bases; junction bases outside the gene matches: 8. CDR3 residues: CASSRTGTGVHEQYF. The CDR3 coding sequence is TGTGCCAGTAGTAGAACCGGGACAGGGGTCCACGAGCAGTACTTC.